This T cell receptor (beta chain) was obtained from a study of Graves' ophthalmopathy and Graves' hyperthyroidism (dated by TCRdb to between 2018 and 2020). In terms of the full investigation: Peripheral blood was collected at initial diagnosis, before any treatment. The 75 to 100 discovery patients were divided at random into training and test sets in a 7:3 ratio. Following sample collection, hyperthyroidism patients were given methimazole at a starting dose of 30 mg daily, and ophthalmopathy patients were given high-dose intravenous methylprednisolone. The study used TCR beta repertoire signatures to distinguish Graves' ophthalmopathy from Graves' hyperthyroidism and to predict progression to ophthalmopathy. A discovery set of 95 to 100 patients (43 ophthalmopathy, approximately 58 stable hyperthyroidism) was enrolled to explore V-J signatures distinguishing ophthalmopathy from hyperthyroidism. An independent validation cohort was composed of some 19 hyperthyroidism patients and around 15 patients who later progressed from hyperthyroidism to ophthalmopathy. In total, 135 blood samples were TCR-sequenced: fewer than 50 ophthalmopathy, roughly 77 hyperthyroidism and roughly 17 hyperthyroidism-to-ophthalmopathy patients. T-cell repertoires of thyroid tissue and blood were compared in about 6 hyperthyroidism patients. General study outcomes and caveats: The 13-signature model separated ophthalmopathy from stable hyperthyroidism with roughly 89% sensitivity and 81.08% specificity in cross-validation, and 80%/75% in the test set. In validation, the model predicted ophthalmopathy progression with roughly 68% sensitivity and about 73% specificity; more than ten predicted patients were CT-confirmed with GO in a median of 6.5 months. Sample size was not statistically predetermined, and group allocation was not concealed from the investigators. Most expanded thyroid clonotypes with frequency above 0.001 were also detected in blood, suggesting blood repertoires may reflect the thyroid immune response.

This clonotype was seen a handful of times. The clone's antigen remains unknown. No qualities accompany the bases; no much larger clone lies one base away. Hyperthyroidism was considered stable if no progression to ophthalmopathy occurred within 18 months of follow-up. Patients with hyperthyroidism were aged 18 to 65 years, had been newly diagnosed, and had a disease duration of less than 2 months. Patients with other autoimmune diseases, uncontrolled infections, pregnancy or lactation were excluded. Diagnosis relied on clinical symptoms, serum thyroxine, TRAb, thyroid ultrasound and orbital computed tomography. Ficoll-Paque density gradient centrifugation was used to isolate PBMCs from about 9 ml of fresh peripheral blood. Total RNA was extracted using Trizol reagent, and RNA quality was checked on an Agilent 2100 Bioanalyzer. V sheds 1 base and J sheds 0 bases, leaving 11 bases between their ends. Via the germline V gene, CDR1 is SGHRS and CDR2 YFSETQ. Including the terminal cysteine and phenylalanine, the CDR3 comprises 16 residues. Only the CDR3 DNA is retained, 48 bases long and in frame from the first base.

TCR beta CDR3 regions were amplified from RNA transcripts for repertoire sequencing. HTBI primers and the Qiagen OneStep RT-PCR kit were used in a first-round RT-PCR, which was followed by a second-round multiplex PCR, size selection and purification. Libraries were sequenced paired-end with 100 bp reads on an Illumina HiSeq2000. The authors' analysis ran thus. SOAPnuke was used to process the reads, throwing out any read that had adapters, had uncalled bases, had a mean Phred below 15, or lacked an exact constant-primer or identifier match. COPE v1.2.5 was used to merge the high-quality paired reads. Each unique nucleotide sequence was treated as a clonotype, and MiTCR v1.1 was used to align the clonotypes to the IMGT TRB V, D and J references. Only V-J combinations with frequency above 0.0001 were analysed, covering about 99% of repertoires. A TCR clonal expansion and chaos score per V-J combination was defined as the ratio of F50 clonal expansion to chaos observed in the TCRdist matrix. Welch's t-statistics and random forest were used to reduce the features to about a dozen V-J combinations, which were then used as input to a naive Bayes classifier. The similarity between thyroid and blood repertoires was quantified using the Morisita-Horn index. TCRdb took the public reads, trimmed them with fastp at Q25, ran MiXCR for clone calling and kept in-frame beta chains. Each CDR3 protein appears once, grouped with its most common genes and DNA. The V and J calls were determined by TCRdb, not by the authors. The sample has 400,000 to 500,000 distinct CDR3 sequences on record, 21% of them singletons. Of the sample, roughly 3% falls within the top ten clones.

In this chain, TRBV5-1 is recombined with TRBJ1-3, with the identity of the D gene unclear. The specimen was peripheral blood. This receptor was obtained from a woman between 18 and 29 years old with stable Graves' hyperthyroidism. Donor details come from another sample of the same person, matched by shared clones. The CDR3 in this case is CASSLQEGGSGNTIYF. The DNA sequence follows: TGCGCCAGCAGCTTGCAGGAAGGAGGCTCTGGAAACACCATATATTTT.